The text below deals with one T cell receptor (beta chain). The antigen remains unidentified. This sample is drawn from a study of T-cell memory formation after mild COVID-19. Study findings and constraints: Whether second-wave clones peaking at day 37 were SARS-CoV-2 specific went unconfirmed.

This CDR3 has 14 residues. Looked up from germline, CDR1 is SGHDT and CDR2 is YYEEEE. The V and J ends lost 5 bases and 4 bases respectively, with 15 bases between them. Via MiXCR, TCRdb re-called the 5' RACE reads, giving one row per CDR3 protein. The sample includes roughly 340,000 distinct CDR3 sequences, 15% to 20% of them seen just once. The sequencing sample was made of PBMCs or a T cell subset sorted from them (not recorded which). This clonotype originated in a man between 18 and 35 years old who had mild COVID-19 (a few samples of this study predate the infection). Cell type and time point are not known. The V and J genes are TRBV5-6 and TRBJ1-2; no reliable D call. CDR3 region: CASSSFSVRYGYTF. The CDR3 DNA is TGTGCCAGCAGTTCATTTTCCGTCCGCTATGGCTACACCTTC.